The 28 T cell receptor beta chains presented below share a single source sample, sequenced in a study of shared clonotypes between healthy human individuals. Clones were read by immunoSEQ multiplex PCR, and TCRdb kept only the in-frame ones, dropping some. The data show about 980,000 clones, approximately 80% seen once. The sequencing sample was made of memory CD4+ T cells sorted from blood. Sample subset: CD45RA-negative fraction. Receptors were obtained from a man younger than 30 in good health.

This chain connects TRBV7-9 to TRBJ2-3; D possibly matches TRBD1 or TRBD2 (5 bases each). The CDR3 contains 15 residues. Germline CDR1 is SEHNR and CDR2 is FQNEAQ (reference sequence). With 1 base removed from V and 2 bases from J, the gap between germline ends came to 10 bases. For the CDR3, the DNA is TGTGCCAGCAGCTTAGATGGGACCCTCACAGATACGCAGTATTTT. This translates into CASSLDGTLTDTQYF. The full variable domain, rest sourced from reference TRBV7-9 and TRBJ2-3, is DTGVSQNPRHKITKRGQNVTFRCDPISEHNRLYWYRQTLGQGPEFLTYFQNEAQLEKSRLLSDRFSAERPKGSFSTLEIQRTEQGDSAMYLCASSLDGTLTDTQYFGPGTRLTVL.

The chain couples TRBV5-6 to TRBJ2-7, with D tentatively TRBD1 (8 bases). CDR1 is SGHDT, CDR2 YYEEEE, per germline. V shed 4 bases and J shed 2 bases, with 16 bases lying between them. There are 15 residues in the CDR3. CDR3 protein: CASSAGQGGPYEQYF. CDR3 in DNA: TGTGCCAGCAGCGCCGGACAGGGAGGGCCCTACGAGCAGTACTTC. The whole variable domain, filled in from reference TRBV5-6 and TRBJ2-7, reads DAGVTQSPTHLIKTRGQQVTLRCSPKSGHDTVSWYQQALGQGPQFIFQYYEEEERQRGNFPDRFSGHQFPNYSSELNVNALLLGDSALYLCASSAGQGGPYEQYFGPGTRLTVT.

The chain employs TRBV7-9 and TRBJ2-3; 9 positions agree with TRBD1. Trimming took 4 bases from V and 4 from J; bases not matched to a gene: 6. The CDR3 length is 15 residues. Germline-derived CDR1 and CDR2 are SEHNR and FQNEAQ (reference sequence). CDR3 coding DNA: TGTGCCAGCAGCTCCGGACAGGGGAGGCCAGATACGCAGTATTTT. It translates to CASSSGQGRPDTQYF.

The gene calls are TRBV7-2 and TRBJ2-7; unclear D gene. The CDR3 contains 14 residues. Germline CDR1 is SGHTA and CDR2 is FQGNSA. Trimming shortened V by 0 bases and J by 0 bases, and 6 bases separated the two germline ends. For the CDR3, the DNA is TGTGCCAGCAGCTTAGCGAAGCGCTCCTACGAGCAGTACTTC. Translated, it gives CASSLAKRSYEQYF.

This chain uses TRBV28 with TRBJ1-2; 10 nucleotides line up with TRBD1. In germline, CDR1 is MDHEN, CDR2 SYDVKM. The CDR3 covers 14 residues. V lost 5 bases, J lost 3 bases, and 3 bases stayed unmatched. The CDR3 sequence is CASSGGTGDYGYTF. CDR3 nucleotides: TGTGCCAGCAGTGGGGGGACAGGGGACTATGGCTACACCTTC.

The gene calls are TRBV19 and TRBJ1-5, with D possibly TRBD1 on 6 matching bases. The CDR3 is 15 residues long. Germline V gene lookup returns CDR1 LNHDA and CDR2 SQIVND (reference sequence). V lost 6 bases to trimming and J lost 6 bases, with 18 bases between them. The CDR3: CASRSQGHVGQPQHF. In DNA form, the CDR3 reads TGTGCCAGTAGAAGTCAGGGGCATGTGGGTCAGCCCCAGCATTTT.

This clone was recorded a few times. The V gene is TRBV11-2, the J gene TRBJ2-2, with D uncertain. Between the trimmed V and J ends, which lost 2 bases and 4 bases, there was a span of 8 bases. The CDR3 consists of 14 residues. Germline V gene sequence: CDR1 SGHAT, CDR2 FQNNGV. The CDR3 sequence: CASSLRQSTGELFF. CDR3 nucleotides: TGTGCCAGCAGCTTACGGCAGAGCACCGGGGAGCTGTTTTTT.

For the CDR3, the DNA is TGCGCCAGCAGCTGGACAGGGCACTCCTACGAGCAGTACTTC. Translation: CASSWTGHSYEQYF. The chain joins TRBV5-1 to TRBJ2-7; 8 bases are a match to TRBD1. The CDR3 has 14 residues. V lost 3 bases to trimming and J lost 0 bases; unmatched junction nucleotides: 2. From germline, CDR1 is SGHRS and CDR2 YFSETQ.

This clone was found a few times. V usage is TRBV7-2 and J usage is TRBJ1-1; 8 nucleotides match TRBD1. Germline V gene sequence: CDR1 SGHTA, CDR2 FQGNSA. The CDR3 is made up of 15 amino acids. V lost 4 bases and J lost 5; bases outside the gene matches: 9. The CDR3 region is CASSWGDRRETEAFF. The CDR3 DNA sequence: TGTGCCAGCAGCTGGGGGGACAGGCGGGAAACTGAAGCTTTCTTT.

The V call is TRBV2, the J call TRBJ2-2, with D possibly matching TRBD1 (6 bases). CDR3 size: 16 residues. Trimming pared 6 bases from V and 1 base from J, leaving 15 bases between. Germline V gene data show CDR1 as SNHLY and CDR2 as FYNNEI. CDR3 in DNA: TGTGCCAGCAGAACACAAACGGGACAGAACACCGGGGAGCTGTTTTTT. This encodes CASRTQTGQNTGELFF. Full variable domain (remainder filled in from reference TRBV2 and TRBJ2-2): EPEVTQTPSHQVTQMGQEVILRCVPISNHLYFYWYRQILGQKVEFLVSFYNNEISEKSEIFDDQFSVERPDGSNFTLKIRSTKLEDSAMYFCASRTQTGQNTGELFFGEGSRLTVL.

The gene calls are TRBV6-5 and TRBJ2-5; 7 bases align to TRBD1. Germline CDR1 reads MNHEY; CDR2 reads SVGAGI. With V trimmed by 0 bases and J by 2 bases, 3 bases remained unmatched. The CDR3 has 15 residues. This CDR3 reads CASSYSGRGQETQYF. The CDR3 bases are TGTGCCAGCAGTTACTCGGGCAGGGGGCAAGAGACCCAGTACTTC.

This clone was counted a few times. The rearrangement uses TRBV28 and TRBJ1-3; a weak D match, TRBD1 (5 bases). The V gene lost 4 bases and the J gene lost 0 bases, with 13 bases spanning the gap. The germline gives CDR1 MDHEN, CDR2 SYDVKM. This CDR3 has 16 residues. DNA for the CDR3: TGTGCCAGCAGTTCATGGGGGGGTCGCTCTGGAAACACCATATATTTT. Translating gives CASSSWGGRSGNTIYF.

V usage is TRBV29-1 and J usage is TRBJ1-3; 10 bases line up with TRBD1. With 4 bases clipped from V and 0 bases from J, the junction kept 3 bases outside the gene matches. The CDR3 is 15 amino acids. Germline V gene data show CDR1 as SQVTM and CDR2 as ANQGSEA. CDR3 sequence reads: CSVVGQGDSGNTIYF. Here the CDR3 DNA reads TGCAGCGTTGTCGGACAGGGGGACTCTGGAAACACCATATATTTT.

The rearrangement uses TRBV5-1 and TRBJ1-3; D remains ambiguous. The CDR3 is made up of 15 amino acids. Between the trimmed V and J ends, which lost 0 bases and 4 bases, there was a span of 11 bases. Germline V gene sequence: CDR1 SGHRS, CDR2 YFSETQ. The CDR3 loop is CASSLAAGAGNTIYF. In DNA form, the CDR3 reads TGCGCCAGCAGCTTGGCGGCTGGCGCCGGAAACACCATATATTTT. Full variable domain (outside the CDR3, taken from reference TRBV5-1 and TRBJ1-3): KAGVTQTPRYLIKTRGQQVTLSCSPISGHRSVSWYQQTPGQGLQFLFEYFSETQRNKGNFPGRFSGRQFSNSRSEMNVSTLELGDSALYLCASSLAAGAGNTIYFGEGSWLTVV.

CDR3 amino acids: CASKQGPSTGELFF. The CDR3, as DNA: TGTGCCAGCAAACAGGGACCTTCAACCGGGGAGCTGTTTTTT. The chain uses TRBV9 and TRBJ2-2; a weak D match, TRBD1 (6 bases). This CDR3 has 14 residues. CDR1 and CDR2 from the germline V gene are SGDLS and YYNGEE. V dropped 6 bases and J dropped 5 bases, with 14 bases sitting between them. The full variable domain, with the rest looked up from reference TRBV9 and TRBJ2-2, is DSGVTQTPKHLITATGQRVTLRCSPRSGDLSVYWYQQSLDQGLQFLIQYYNGEERAKGNILERFSAQQFPDLHSELNLSSLELGDSALYFCASKQGPSTGELFFGEGSRLTVL.

The chain couples TRBV7-8 to TRBJ1-6; possibly TRBD1 for D (5 bases). Germline CDR1 reads SGHVS; CDR2 reads FQNEAQ. This CDR3 has 16 residues. Trimming removed 1 base from V and 1 base from J, with 8 bases in between. The CDR3 DNA reads as TGTGCCAGCAGCTTAGGGGGGAGGTCCTATAATTCACCCCTCCACTTT. Its translation is CASSLGGRSYNSPLHF.

The sample holds a few counts of this clone. At the DNA level, this CDR3 is encoded by other sequences in the same sample as well. The chain carries TRBV5-1 and TRBJ1-1; D not certain. There are 13 residues in the CDR3. Germline V gives CDR1 SGHRS, CDR2 YFSETQ. Trimming pared 2 bases from V and 2 bases from J, leaving 7 bases between. CDR3: CASSFVPNTEAFF. The CDR3 DNA reads TGCGCCAGCAGCTTTGTCCCCAACACTGAAGCTTTCTTT. The complete variable domain, with remaining parts taken from reference TRBV5-1 and TRBJ1-1, reads KAGVTQTPRYLIKTRGQQVTLSCSPISGHRSVSWYQQTPGQGLQFLFEYFSETQRNKGNFPGRFSGRQFSNSRSEMNVSTLELGDSALYLCASSFVPNTEAFFGQGTRLTVV.

The CDR3 protein is CASSLVGQGQTQYF. CDR3 coding DNA: TGCGCCAGCAGCTTGGTGGGCCAGGGCCAGACCCAGTACTTC. The chain recombines TRBV5-1 with TRBJ2-5, with D possibly being TRBD1 (5 bases). This CDR3 contains 14 residues. The germline V and J ends were trimmed by 0 bases and 6 bases, with 12 bases remaining between them. In germline, CDR1 is SGHRS, CDR2 YFSETQ.

V usage is TRBV7-8 and J usage is TRBJ2-1; possible D gene TRBD2, 6 bases. The V and J ends lost 5 bases and 6 bases respectively, with 14 bases between them. The CDR3 runs to 14 residues. Germline CDR1 reads SGHVS; CDR2 reads FQNEAQ. The CDR3 loop is CASSPGLALNEQFF. In DNA form, the CDR3 reads TGTGCCAGCAGCCCGGGACTGGCTCTCAATGAGCAGTTCTTC.

V and J are TRBV11-3 and TRBJ2-5, with D maybe TRBD2 (6 bases). Germline V gene data show CDR1 as SGHNT and CDR2 as YENEEA. The CDR3 is made up of 13 amino acids. V was shortened by 4 bases and J by 7 bases, with 13 bases between the two germline ends. For the CDR3, the DNA is TGTGCCAGCAGCTCCAGTCACGGGGGGACCCAGTACTTC. Translation gives CASSSSHGGTQYF.

As concerns this clone: This may be a read error: a much more frequent sequence differs by one nucleotide. The chain combines TRBV9 with TRBJ1-2; 10 bases fit TRBD1. The CDR3 totals 13 residues. Germline CDR1 is SGDLS and CDR2 is YYNGEE. V lost 3 bases, J lost 8 bases, and 4 bases stayed unmatched. In DNA, the CDR3 is TGTGCCAGCAGCGCCGGGACAGGGGACGGCTACACCTTC. It codes for CASSAGTGDGYTF.

This clone was observed at least ten times. CDR3 loop: CASRDRGGQYEKLFF. The CDR3 nucleotides are TGTGCCAGCAGGGATCGGGGCGGACAGTATGAAAAACTGTTTTTT. This chain uses TRBV28 with TRBJ1-4; weak D call: TRBD1 (6 bases). V gave up 6 bases and J gave up 6 bases, with 17 bases separating them. Germline V CDR1 and CDR2: MDHEN, SYDVKM. This CDR3 is built from 15 residues.

This rearrangement joins TRBV19 to TRBJ1-6, with 9 nucleotides matching TRBD1. Trimming removed 7 bases from V and 7 bases from J; junction bases left unmatched: 8. Looked up from germline, CDR1 is LNHDA and CDR2 is SQIVND (reference sequence). The CDR3 spans 15 residues. CDR3 sequence (DNA): TGTGCCAGTACCACGGACAGGGGAAAGAATTCACCCCTCCACTTT. Its protein is CASTTDRGKNSPLHF. The variable domain in full, completed from reference TRBV19 and TRBJ1-6, reads DGGITQSPKYLFRKEGQNVTLSCEQNLNHDAMYWYRQDPGQGLRLIYYSQIVNDFQKGDIAEGYSVSREKKESFPLTVTSAQKNPTAFYLCASTTDRGKNSPLHFGNGTRLTVT.

This chain joins TRBV6-5 and TRBJ1-2; D is uncertain. There are 12 residues in the CDR3. The V and J ends lost 5 bases and 6 bases respectively, with 10 bases between them. Per the germline V gene, CDR1 is MNHEY and CDR2 is SVGAGI. The CDR3 sequence: CASSEDGHGYTF. The CDR3 DNA sequence: TGTGCCAGCAGTGAGGACGGCCATGGCTACACCTTC.

Concerning this clone: Germline and junction disagree at one end, which may indicate a read error. As DNA, the CDR3 is TGTGCCAGCAGCTTGGGGTTTGGCAGGGAACCCGGGAATGGAAAACTGTTTTTT. Translated, it gives CASSLGFGREPGNGKLFF. V is TRBV5-5 and J is TRBJ1-4; maybe TRBD1 (5 bases). This CDR3 region has 18 residues. CDR1 and CDR2 (germline): SGHKS, YYEKEE (reference sequence).

This chain joins TRBV9 and TRBJ2-3, with 11 bases matching TRBD2. J lost 6 bases, V lost 7 bases, and 7 bases had no gene match. This CDR3 is built from 14 residues. Germline CDR1 SGDLS, CDR2 YYNGEE. CDR3 sequence (DNA): TGTGCCAGCGGGCTACTAGCGGGGGCGGATACGCAGTATTTT. This sequence encodes CASGLLAGADTQYF.

The chain couples TRBV30 to TRBJ1-2, with unresolved D. The CDR3 is 14 amino acids. Trimming removed 7 bases from V and 1 base from J, with 16 bases in between. Germline-derived CDR1 and CDR2 are GTSNPN and SVGIG (reference sequence). The CDR3 region has the DNA TGTGCCTCTTCCACTGAAGGTTTTAACTATGGCTACACCTTC. Amino acids: CASSTEGFNYGYTF. Together with reference TRBV30 and TRBJ1-2, the CDR3 gives the full variable domain: SQTIHQWPATLVQPVGSPLSLECTVEGTSNPNLYWYRQAAGRGLQLLFYSVGIGQISSEVPQNLSASRPQDRQFILSSKKLLLSDSGFYLCASSTEGFNYGYTFGSGTRLTVV.

The chain uses TRBV4-1 and TRBJ1-3; D gene unclear. CDR1 and CDR2 (germline): MGHRA, YSYEKL. V was trimmed by 1 base and J by 6 bases, leaving 10 bases between them. The CDR3 sequence is 14 residues long. The CDR3 coding sequence is TGCGCCAGCAGCCAAGGTCGGCGGGAAAACACCATATATTTT. Protein product: CASSQGRRENTIYF.